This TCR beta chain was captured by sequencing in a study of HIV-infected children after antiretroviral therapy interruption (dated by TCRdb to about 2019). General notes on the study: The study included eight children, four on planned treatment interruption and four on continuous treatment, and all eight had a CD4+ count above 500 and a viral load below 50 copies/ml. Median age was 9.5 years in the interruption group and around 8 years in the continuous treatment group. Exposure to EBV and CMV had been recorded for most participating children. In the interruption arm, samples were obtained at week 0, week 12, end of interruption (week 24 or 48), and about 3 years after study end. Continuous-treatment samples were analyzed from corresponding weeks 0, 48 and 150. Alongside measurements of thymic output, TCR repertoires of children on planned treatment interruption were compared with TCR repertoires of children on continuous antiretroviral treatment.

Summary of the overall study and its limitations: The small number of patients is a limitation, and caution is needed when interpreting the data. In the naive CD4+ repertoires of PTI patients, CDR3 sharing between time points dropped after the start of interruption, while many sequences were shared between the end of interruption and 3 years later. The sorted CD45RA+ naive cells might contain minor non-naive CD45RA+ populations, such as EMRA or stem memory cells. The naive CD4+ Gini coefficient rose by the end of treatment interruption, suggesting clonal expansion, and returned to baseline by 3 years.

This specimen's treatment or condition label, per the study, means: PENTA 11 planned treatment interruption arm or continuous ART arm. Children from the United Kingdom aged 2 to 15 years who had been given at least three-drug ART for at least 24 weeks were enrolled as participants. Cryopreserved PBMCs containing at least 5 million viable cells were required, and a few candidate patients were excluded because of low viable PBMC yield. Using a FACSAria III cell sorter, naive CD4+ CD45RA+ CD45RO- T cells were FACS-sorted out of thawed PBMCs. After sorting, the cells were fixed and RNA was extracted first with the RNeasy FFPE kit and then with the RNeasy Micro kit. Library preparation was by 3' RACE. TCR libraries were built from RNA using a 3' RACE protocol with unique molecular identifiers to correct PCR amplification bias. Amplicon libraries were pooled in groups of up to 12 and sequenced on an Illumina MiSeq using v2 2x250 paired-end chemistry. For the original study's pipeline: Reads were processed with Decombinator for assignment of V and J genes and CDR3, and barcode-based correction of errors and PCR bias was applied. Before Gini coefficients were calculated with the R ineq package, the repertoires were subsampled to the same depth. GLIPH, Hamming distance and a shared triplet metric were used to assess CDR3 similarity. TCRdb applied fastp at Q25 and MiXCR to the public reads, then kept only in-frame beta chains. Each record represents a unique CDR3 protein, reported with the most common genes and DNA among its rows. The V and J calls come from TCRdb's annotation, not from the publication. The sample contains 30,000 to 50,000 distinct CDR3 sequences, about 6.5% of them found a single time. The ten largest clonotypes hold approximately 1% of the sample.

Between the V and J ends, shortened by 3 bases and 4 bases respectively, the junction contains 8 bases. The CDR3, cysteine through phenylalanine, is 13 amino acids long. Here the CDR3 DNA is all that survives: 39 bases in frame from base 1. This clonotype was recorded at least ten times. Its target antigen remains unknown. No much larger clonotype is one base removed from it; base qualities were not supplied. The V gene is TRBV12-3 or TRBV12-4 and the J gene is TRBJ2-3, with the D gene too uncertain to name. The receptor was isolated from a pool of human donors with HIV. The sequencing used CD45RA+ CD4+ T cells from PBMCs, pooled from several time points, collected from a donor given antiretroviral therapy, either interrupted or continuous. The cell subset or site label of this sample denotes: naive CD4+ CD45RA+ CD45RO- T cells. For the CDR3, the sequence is CASSLGRSDTQYF. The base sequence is TGTGCCAGCAGTTTGGGTCGGTCAGATACGCAGTATTTT.